The sequence of this TCR beta chain was determined in a study of OX40 agonist ivuxolimab in advanced cancers. Background for the entire study: Ivuxolimab was a fully human IgG2 agonistic monoclonal antibody targeting the costimulatory receptor OX40 (CD134). Intravenous ivuxolimab was administered to patients every 2 weeks at six dose levels: 0.01, 0.1, 0.3, 1.5, 3 and 10 mg/kg. Among the 50 to 55 dose-escalation patients, some 19 had hepatocellular carcinoma, 15 or so melanoma, 9 renal cell carcinoma and 9 head and neck cancer. A male proportion of about 79% and a mean age of 60 years, ranging from roughly 23 to 85, were recorded for the dose-escalation cohort. Patients were allowed to have had prior anti-PD-1, anti-PD-L1 or anti-CTLA-4 therapy, and approximately 41% of the dose-escalation patients had previously received checkpoint inhibitors. Partial responses were achieved by three dose-escalation patients, of whom one had hepatocellular carcinoma and two had cutaneous melanoma. Peripheral TCRbeta sequencing was intended to test whether TCR sequence diversity was altered and clonal T-cell expansion was caused by ivuxolimab. The paper covers the monotherapy dose-escalation part of the phase I ivuxolimab trial, which included N ≈ 52 patients. General conclusions and limits of the study: In the 0.1-3.0 mg/kg groups, partial responders had among the lowest normalized peripheral clonal expansion, particularly in CD8+ T cells. Low levels of normalized T-cell clonal expansion were also seen in some patients who did not respond. At doses of 0.1 to 3.0 mg/kg, clonal expansion of both CD4+ and CD8+ blood T cells was observed from baseline to week 6. Antigen specificity was not determined for the clonally expanded peripheral T cells. After ivuxolimab, expanded clones were on average more numerous among CD8+ T cells than among CD4+ T cells.

Patients with autoimmune disease history or receiving systemic immunosuppression were excluded from the trial. Peripheral blood for TCR sequencing was collected from all dose cohorts at baseline, on cycle 4 day 1, and on cycle 7 day 1. The samples were taken from a phase I, first-in-human, multicenter, open-label dose-escalation trial of ivuxolimab. Adults with locally advanced or metastatic melanoma, renal cell, hepatocellular, or head and neck squamous cell carcinoma were enrolled in the trial. Before TCR sequencing, CD4+ T cells and CD8+ T cells from peripheral blood were sorted into separate populations. Genomic DNA was extracted from sorted cells for sequencing of the TCRbeta CDR3 region. TCRbeta CDR3 regions were sequenced using the immunoSEQ Assay. The table comes from immuneACCESS by way of TCRdb, which keeps in-frame sequences with V and J called. Part of the clones is missing from these tables; in studies checked, under half for an unresolved V gene and the rest for unknown reasons. This sample is represented by about 77,000 clones; roughly 86% of them were singletons. Around 2.5% of the sample is in the top ten clones.

Comment on this clone: There is no known antigen for this receptor. Base qualities are not recorded, but no much larger clone differs from it by a single base.

The germline ends are 16 bases apart after V is trimmed by 5 bases and J by 5 bases. Taken from cysteine to phenylalanine, the CDR3 has 14 residues. Only CDR3 DNA is held: 42 bases, read in frame from base 1. As encoded in the germline V gene, CDR1 is SGHRS while CDR2 is YFSETQ. The sequence is built from TRBV5-1 and TRBJ1-1, and TRBD1 may be the D gene, going by 5 matching bases. The specimen comprised CD4+ or CD8+ T cells sorted from blood, sampled in a trial of the OX40 agonist ivuxolimab. The receptor's source is an adult with an advanced solid tumor such as melanoma, head and neck, liver or kidney cancer. The DNA sequence is TGCGCCAGCAGACGGGAGGCCGGGGGGACTGAAGCTTTCTTT. Its protein product is CASRREAGGTEAFF.